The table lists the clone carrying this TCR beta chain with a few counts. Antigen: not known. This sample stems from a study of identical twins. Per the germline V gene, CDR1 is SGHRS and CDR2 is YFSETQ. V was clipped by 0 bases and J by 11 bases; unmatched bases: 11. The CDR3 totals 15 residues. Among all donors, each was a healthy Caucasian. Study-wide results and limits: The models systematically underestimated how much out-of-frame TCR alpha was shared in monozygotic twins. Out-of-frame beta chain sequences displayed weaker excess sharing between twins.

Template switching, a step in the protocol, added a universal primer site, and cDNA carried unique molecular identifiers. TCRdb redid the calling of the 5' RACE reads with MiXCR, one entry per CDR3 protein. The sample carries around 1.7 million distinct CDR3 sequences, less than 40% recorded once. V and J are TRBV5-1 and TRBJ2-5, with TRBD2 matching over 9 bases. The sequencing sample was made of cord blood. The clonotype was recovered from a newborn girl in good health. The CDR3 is CASSLVAGVSNEQYF. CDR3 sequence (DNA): TGCGCCAGCAGCTTGGTAGCGGGAGTGAGCAATGAGCAGTACTTC.